A selection of T cell receptor beta chains follows, all from one sample in a study of cytomegalovirus exposure and HLA in healthy donors. Assay used: immunoSEQ multiplex PCR; TCRdb lists only in-frame clones, some missing. This sample's table has some 75,000 clones. The specimen sequenced was PBMCs. The source of these receptors is a man in his forties in good health and CMV-seronegative. Each CDR3 is given without its conserved first and last residue.

>TRBV28|TRBJ1-1
ASSTPRQGDTEAF
>TRBV19|TRBJ2-3
ASSSGSTDTQY
>TRBV6-5|TRBJ2-3
ASTDRARADTQY
>TRBV5-8|TRBJ1-3
ASSRGTGSNTIY
>TRBV30|TRBJ1-4
AWSVLRPSTEKLF
>TRBV7-9|TRBJ2-6
ASSSWTGVTGANVLT
>TRBV4-2|TRBJ2-5
ASSQLVQETQY
>TRBV5-6|TRBJ2-6
ASSLVAGANVLT
>TRBV27|TRBJ1-1
ASSLVVGGNTEAF
>TRBV18|TRBJ1-1
ASSPPAVDTEAF
>TRBV7-8|TRBJ2-1
ASRTTSGTHEQF
>TRBV11-2|TRBJ2-7
ASARQVFYEQY
>TRBV19|TRBJ2-7
ASSGATEPQY
>TRBV6-6|TRBJ1-3
ASSYSQGSNTIY
>TRBV5-1|TRBJ2-5
ASSLITGSPQETQY
>TRBV7-2|TRBJ2-2
ASSLAGGSGTGELF
>TRBV14|TRBJ2-1
ASSQDSALEQF
>TRBV13|TRBJ2-5
ASSLGKAVRWETQY
>TRBV29-1|TRBJ1-1
SVVDRATEAF
>TRBV6-5|TRBJ1-1
ASMRGGPAF
>TRBV15|TRBJ2-7
ATSGQGTYEQY
>TRBV7-2|TRBJ2-5
ASSLSGVRGETQY
>TRBV18|TRBJ1-1
ASYRDRLNTEAF
>TRBV10-1|TRBJ2-3
ASSGQGAADTQY
>TRBV7-9|TRBJ1-2
ASSLLGGASYGYT
>TRBV27|TRBJ2-7
ASSLTPRTGLMGEQY
>TRBV5-1|TRBJ2-1
ASSLAGGIYNEQF
>TRBV19|TRBJ2-1
ASSILTSGGQSSYNEQF
>TRBV7-8|TRBJ2-5
ASSAPGTGYKQETQY
>TRBV29-1|TRBJ1-1
SVSPGKDTEAF
>TRBV30|TRBJ2-1
AWSIDRDNEQF
>TRBV5-5|TRBJ2-3
ASSGGQGDTDTQY
>TRBV5-6|TRBJ2-3
ASSLTSGFTDTQY
>TRBV7-7|TRBJ2-5
ASSKTSGGASETQY
>TRBV30|TRBJ2-3
AWIGGGTDTQY
>TRBV5-1|TRBJ1-1
ASSSQGNEAF
>TRBV7-7|TRBJ2-5
ASSPPRTGGGMETQY
>TRBV29-1|TRBJ2-7
SARPIGGTYEQY
>TRBV6-1|TRBJ2-4
ASSAGTTKNIQY
>TRBV10-3|TRBJ2-5
AIRDGRGQETQY
>TRBV7-9|TRBJ2-4
ASSLAYPGGNIQY
>TRBV4-2|TRBJ2-1
ASSPGQDYNEQF
>TRBV5-5|TRBJ1-2
ASSLDRRGYT
>TRBV28|TRBJ1-1
ASRQTQQGGGTEAF
>TRBV6-5|TRBJ2-7
ASSYRQGLGEQY
>TRBV7-9|TRBJ1-4
ASSSGQGTEKLF
>TRBV7-5|TRBJ2-3
VRSRYRDWQY